These 15 T cell receptor beta chains share one sample of origin, sequenced in a study of cytomegalovirus exposure and HLA in healthy donors. The study ran its PCR with 60 Vbeta and 13 Jbeta primers. TCRdb's copy holds only in-frame clones and misses some; the assay was immunoSEQ multiplex PCR. Here the sample spans some 180,000 clones, about 79% being singletons. The specimen was PBMCs. All receptors come from a girl aged 2-10 years in good health and CMV-seropositive.

The V and J genes are TRBV11-1 and TRBJ2-3; 9 bases line up with TRBD2. The CDR3 loop spans 16 amino acids. V trimming: 5 bases; J trimming: 5 bases; junction bases outside the gene matches: 11. Per germline, CDR1 SGHAT and CDR2 FQDESV (reference sequence). The CDR3 DNA follows: TGTGCCAGCAGCCCCCGGAGTGGTAGCGGGGGAGATACGCAGTATTTT. Protein product: CASSPRSGSGGDTQYF.

This chain joins TRBV15 and TRBJ2-1; no clear D gene. The CDR3 extends over 13 amino acids. Germline V gives CDR1 LNHNV, CDR2 YYDKDF (reference sequence). Trimming took off 1 base at V and 9 bases at J, with 10 bases between the two ends. CDR3 nucleotides: TGTGCCACCAGCAGAGGCCTCGTAGCTGAGCAGTTCTTC. Amino acid sequence: CATSRGLVAEQFF.

The V and J genes are TRBV1 and TRBJ2-7; TRBD2, the D gene given by the table, was not confirmed from the DNA. TRBV1 is a listed pseudogene. This CDR3 is 16 amino acids long. This CDR3 is CTSSQDRLAGVGEQYF. The CDR3, as DNA: TGCACCAGCAGCCAAGATCGCCTAGCGGGGGTGGGGGAGCAGTACTTC.

The chain employs TRBV12-5 and TRBJ1-5; possible D gene TRBD1, 6 bases. CDR1 is LGHNT, CDR2 FRNRAP, per germline. The CDR3 has 15 residues. V dropped 5 bases and J dropped 1 base, with 12 bases sitting between them. CDR3 in DNA: TGTGCTAGTGGTACCATGAGGGGGAGCAATCAGCCCCAGCATTTT. It specifies CASGTMRGSNQPQHF.

V usage is TRBV28 and J usage is TRBJ2-7, with D tentatively TRBD2 (5 bases). The germline V gene encodes CDR1 MDHEN and CDR2 SYDVKM. CDR3 size: 17 residues. The V end lost 3 bases, the J end lost 2 bases, and 20 bases lay between the germline ends. This chain's CDR3 is CASSLVLEVGSTYEQYF. Here the CDR3 DNA reads TGTGCCAGCAGTTTGGTTTTGGAGGTTGGGAGTACCTACGAGCAGTACTTC.

This chain connects TRBV15 to TRBJ1-6, with 7 bases matching TRBD1. Germline loops: CDR1 LNHNV, CDR2 YYDKDF (reference sequence). Trimming removed 5 bases from V and 11 bases from J; junction bases left unmatched: 12. The CDR3 runs 15 residues. The CDR3 DNA reads as TGTGCCACCAGCCTGTTTTCAGGGGGTCTTCCACCCCTCCACTTT. Protein sequence: CATSLFSGGLPPLHF.

This sequence joins TRBV25-1 and TRBJ2-2, with D perhaps TRBD1 (5 bases). Trimming removed 4 bases at V and 6 bases at J, with 18 bases between. The CDR3 spans 16 residues. Germline values: CDR1 MGHDK, CDR2 SYGVNS. The CDR3 region has the DNA TGTGCCAGCAGTGCAACAGGAAAGCCCCCGCCCGGGGAGCTGTTTTTT. Protein product: CASSATGKPPPGELFF. The complete variable domain, with remaining parts taken from reference TRBV25-1 and TRBJ2-2, reads EADIYQTPRYLVIGTGKKITLECSQTMGHDKMYWYQQDPGMELHLIHYSYGVNSTEKGDLSSESTVSRIRTEHFPLTLESARPSHTSQYLCASSATGKPPPGELFFGEGSRLTVL.

The rearrangement joins TRBV27 to TRBJ2-7; D not certain. The ends were cut back, 5 bases at V and 0 bases at J, with 8 bases in the middle. Germline CDR1 is MNHEY and CDR2 is SMNVEV (reference sequence). The CDR3 extends over 13 amino acids. The CDR3 sequence: CASSLTSSYEQYF. DNA for the CDR3: TGTGCCAGCAGTCTTACGAGCTCCTACGAGCAGTACTTC.

A word on this clone: Compared with germline, one end of the junction differs, possibly owing to a read error. This chain uses TRBV10-2 with TRBJ2-7; D is perhaps TRBD2 (6 bases). Germline assignment: CDR1 WSHSY and CDR2 SAAADI. The CDR3 has 15 amino acids. CDR3 loop: CASSDLGAGTVSKDF. The CDR3 DNA reads as TGCGCCAGCAGTGACCTTGGGGCGGGAACGGTCTCTAAGGACTTC.

The rearrangement links TRBV29-1 to TRBJ2-1, with TRBD2 identical over 8 bases. This CDR3 spans 13 amino acids. Germline CDR1 reads SQVTM; CDR2 reads ANQGSEA. V was pared by 7 bases and J by 2 bases, with 4 bases of the junction left unmatched. CDR3 protein: CSAAGGPYNEQFF. Here the CDR3 DNA reads TGCAGCGCGGCGGGGGGACCCTACAATGAGCAGTTCTTC.

This chain links TRBV9 with TRBJ2-1; 8 positions agree with TRBD2. V lost 3 bases to trimming and J lost 9 bases; unmatched junction nucleotides: 11. The CDR3 has 15 amino acids. The germline gives CDR1 SGDLS, CDR2 YYNGEE. This CDR3 reads CASSAYPGGTGEQFF. CDR3 DNA sequence: TGTGCCAGCAGCGCGTATCCGGGGGGGACCGGTGAGCAGTTCTTC.

Written as DNA, the CDR3 is TGTGCCAGCAGTGAACTAGGACAGGGGCTGTCTGGGGCCAACGTCCTGACTTTC. It is translated as CASSELGQGLSGANVLTF. J is TRBJ2-6 and V is TRBV2; the match to TRBD1 covers 9 bases. Trimming at V came to 2 bases and at J to 1 base, leaving 6 bases not matched to a gene. The CDR3 is 18 residues long. Germline V gene data show CDR1 as SNHLY and CDR2 as FYNNEI.

This clone has a handful of counts. V and J are TRBV5-1 and TRBJ1-1; D is perhaps TRBD1 (5 bases). CDR3 size: 12 residues. Deletions cut 0 bases from V and 10 bases from J, with 10 bases between. Germline-derived CDR1 and CDR2 are SGHRS and YFSETQ. CDR3 residues: CASSLVGGGAFF. The DNA for the CDR3 is TGCGCCAGCAGCTTGGTGGGGGGGGGAGCTTTCTTT.

The CDR3: CASRGPGKKVEAFF. The CDR3, as DNA: TGTGCCAGCCGAGGTCCGGGAAAGAAGGTTGAAGCTTTCTTT. This rearrangement joins TRBV5-5 to TRBJ1-1; D unresolved. The CDR3 is made up of 14 amino acids. CDR1 SGHKS and CDR2 YYEKEE come from the germline V gene (reference sequence). Trimming stripped 7 bases from V and 7 bases from J, with 20 bases between.

The chain recombines TRBV10-2 with TRBJ2-5; TRBD1 matches 10 bases. CDR1 WSHSY and CDR2 SAAADI come from the germline V gene. The CDR3 sequence is 20 residues long. Trimming cost V 2 bases and J 3 bases; bases outside gene matches: 18. In nucleotides, the CDR3 is TGCGCCAGCAGTGAGAACGAGGGGACAGGGGTCTGGGAAGGTGAAGAGACCCAGTACTTC. Encoded protein: CASSENEGTGVWEGEETQYF.